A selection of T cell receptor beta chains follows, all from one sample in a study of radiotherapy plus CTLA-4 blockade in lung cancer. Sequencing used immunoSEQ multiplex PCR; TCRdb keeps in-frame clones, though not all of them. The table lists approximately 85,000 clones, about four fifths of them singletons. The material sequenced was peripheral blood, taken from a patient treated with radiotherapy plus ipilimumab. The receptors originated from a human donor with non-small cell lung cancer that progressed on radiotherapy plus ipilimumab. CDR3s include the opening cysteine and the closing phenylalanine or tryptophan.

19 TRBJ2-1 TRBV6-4 CASSLHPDKGSTTYNEQFF
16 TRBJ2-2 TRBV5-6 CASSLVDRGIVGELFF
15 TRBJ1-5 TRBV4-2 CASSQEHRPYQPQHF
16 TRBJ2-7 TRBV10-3 CAISEPGTGGLYEQYF
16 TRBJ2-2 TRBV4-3 CASRKAPGGANGELFF
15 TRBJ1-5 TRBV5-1 CASSSDREGGQPQHF
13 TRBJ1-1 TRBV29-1 CSVERTGNTEAFF
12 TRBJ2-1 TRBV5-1 CASSSNTNEQFF
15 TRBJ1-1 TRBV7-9 CASSPLRGVAGEAFF
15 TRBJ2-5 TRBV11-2 CASSFLAGGPETQYF
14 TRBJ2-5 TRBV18 CASSPFREGETQYF
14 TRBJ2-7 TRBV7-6 CASSLGGGFSEQYF
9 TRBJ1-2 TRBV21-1 CAIPGGYTF
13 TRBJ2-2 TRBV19 CASTGTGPGKLFF
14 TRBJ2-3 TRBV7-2 CASSRSGYTDTQYF
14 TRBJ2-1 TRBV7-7 CASSLGLSDNEQFF
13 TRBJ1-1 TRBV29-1 CSVESQSNTEAFF
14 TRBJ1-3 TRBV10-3 CAISEVADGNTIYF
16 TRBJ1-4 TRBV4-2 CASSQESRTLSEKLFF
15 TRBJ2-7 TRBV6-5 CASSDRGQGTYEQYF
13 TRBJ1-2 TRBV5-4 CASSLASGYGYTF
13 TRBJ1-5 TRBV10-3 CATLRENGQPQHF
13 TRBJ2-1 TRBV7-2 CASSWTSYNEQFF
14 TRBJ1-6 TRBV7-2 CASSLPTANSPLHF
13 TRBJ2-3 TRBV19 CASTRDRADTQYF
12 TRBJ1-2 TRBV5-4 CASSLDSYGYTF